Below, 6 T cell receptor beta chains from the same sample are listed, as sequenced in a study of shared clonotypes between healthy human individuals. The data were produced by immunoSEQ multiplex PCR, yet TCRdb's version contains in-frame clones alone and is incomplete. The repertoire holds some 2.3 million clones, with over 90% as singletons. Sequencing input: naive CD4+ T cells from PBMCs. Noted subset: CD45RA+ positively selected. The receptors here all came from a man between 18 and 29 years old in good health. Some clones in this sample may be carry-over from other donors' samples.

This clone appeared a few times. The V and J genes are TRBV19 and TRBJ2-2; D unresolved. The CDR3 spans 12 residues. The germline CDR1 and CDR2 sequences are LNHDA and SQIVND (reference sequence). V was pared by 6 bases and J by 5 bases, with 7 bases between. The CDR3 DNA sequence: TGTGCCAGTAGACAGAGTACCGGGGAGCTGTTTTTT. It is translated as CASRQSTGELFF.

In nucleotides, the CDR3 is TGTGCCAGCAGTTTGAGTGGGAATTGGGATGGCTACACCTTC. This translates into CASSLSGNWDGYTF. V usage is TRBV28 and J usage is TRBJ1-2; D is undetermined. Trimming took off 3 bases at V and 6 bases at J, with 14 bases between the two ends. Germline CDR1 reads MDHEN; CDR2 reads SYDVKM. This CDR3 is built from 14 residues.

The chain is built from TRBV5-1 and TRBJ2-7; D call uncertain. The CDR3 is 14 residues long. Looked up from germline, CDR1 is SGHRS and CDR2 is YFSETQ. The germline V and J ends were trimmed by 1 base and 3 bases, with 11 bases remaining between them. The CDR3 DNA reads TGCGCCAGCAGCTTGATGGAAGGAAGCTACGAGCAGTACTTC. It codes for CASSLMEGSYEQYF.

The rearrangement links TRBV5-4 to TRBJ2-5; D may match TRBD1 or TRBD2 (5 bases each). The V gene lost 4 bases and the J gene lost 4 bases, with 17 bases spanning the gap. This CDR3 is 15 amino acids long. Germline values: CDR1 SGHNT, CDR2 YYREEE (reference sequence). For the CDR3, the DNA is TGTGCCAGCAGCGCCGGGGCCACCGGGACAGAGACCCAGTACTTC. This codes for CASSAGATGTETQYF.

CDR3: CASSPRGQIPIDTQYF. Written as DNA, the CDR3 is TGTGCCAGCAGCCCCCGGGGACAGATTCCCATCGATACGCAGTATTTT. This chain connects TRBV9 to TRBJ2-3; 7 bases are shared with TRBD1. CDR1 is SGDLS and CDR2 is YYNGEE in the germline V gene. Germline trimming cut 4 bases from V and 6 bases from J; bases unmatched to any gene: 14. The CDR3 loop spans 16 amino acids.

The rearrangement links TRBV9 to TRBJ2-1, with 12 bases lining up with TRBD2. V was clipped by 1 base and J by 0 bases; unmatched bases: 2. CDR1 is SGDLS and CDR2 is YYNGEE in the germline V gene. This CDR3 is 17 amino acids long. In nucleotides, the CDR3 is TGTGCCAGCAGCGTAACTAGCGGGAGGACCTCCTACAATGAGCAGTTCTTC. The encoded protein is CASSVTSGRTSYNEQFF.